A selection of T cell receptor beta chains follows, all from one sample in a study of blood T cell repertoires in COVID-19. Generated by immunoSEQ multiplex PCR, the TCRdb table keeps only in-frame clones and is missing some. The sample yields about 270,000 clones, around 93% seen once. The sequenced sample consisted of PBMCs or T cells enriched from blood (not recorded which). The receptors come from a man aged 35-49 years who had been exposed to COVID-19. Both conserved end residues are part of each CDR3. D genes are given only for firm matches. Not all rows give a size; the values are once, few, many and, for expanded clones, a class.

d_gene: TRBD1; abundance: .; v_gene: TRBV7-9; j_gene: TRBJ1-3; CDR3nt: TGTGCCAGCAGCGGTGACAGGGGTAGCTCTGGAAACACCATATATTTT; CDR3aa: CASSGDRGSSGNTIYF
d_gene: .; abundance: once; v_gene: TRBV29-1; j_gene: TRBJ2-7; CDR3nt: TGCAGCGTTGAGAAGGCCGGGAACGAGCAGTACTTC; CDR3aa: CSVEKAGNEQYF
d_gene: TRBD2; abundance: .; v_gene: TRBV5-1; j_gene: TRBJ2-7; CDR3nt: TGCGCCAGCAGCTTGGGGACTAGCGGGAGGGCCTACGAGCAGTACTTC; CDR3aa: CASSLGTSGRAYEQYF
d_gene: .; abundance: .; v_gene: TRBV28; j_gene: TRBJ2-1; CDR3nt: TGTGCCAGCGCGACAGTCTTTCATGAGCAGTTCTTC; CDR3aa: CASATVFHEQFF
d_gene: TRBD2; abundance: .; v_gene: TRBV27; j_gene: TRBJ2-7; CDR3nt: TGTGCCAGCAGCCGAAGCGGGAGCCACTCCTACGAGCAGTACTTC; CDR3aa: CASSRSGSHSYEQYF
d_gene: TRBD2; abundance: .; v_gene: TRBV30; j_gene: TRBJ2-3; CDR3nt: TGTGCCTGGAGTCCAGGGACTAGCGGGAGGGCAGATACGCAGTATTTT; CDR3aa: CAWSPGTSGRADTQYF
d_gene: TRBD2; abundance: .; v_gene: TRBV5-1; j_gene: TRBJ2-7; CDR3nt: TGCGCCAGCAGCTTGGCGGCTAGCGGGCTATACGAGCAGTACTTC; CDR3aa: CASSLAASGLYEQYF
d_gene: .; abundance: .; v_gene: TRBV6-5; j_gene: TRBJ1-3; CDR3nt: TGTGCCAGCAGCAAGGACAGAAACTCTGGAAACACCATATATTTT; CDR3aa: CASSKDRNSGNTIYF
d_gene: TRBD2; abundance: .; v_gene: TRBV25-1; j_gene: TRBJ2-2; CDR3nt: TGTGCCAGCAGGGGAGGGGCCGGGGAGCTGTTTTTT; CDR3aa: CASRGGAGELFF
d_gene: .; abundance: .; v_gene: TRBV2; j_gene: TRBJ2-5; CDR3nt: TGTGCCAGCAGAAGCCTAGCAGAGACCCAGTACTTC; CDR3aa: CASRSLAETQYF
d_gene: TRBD1; abundance: .; v_gene: TRBV4-1; j_gene: TRBJ2-2; CDR3nt: TGCGCCAGCAGCCAACCCGGACAGGGGAGTCGGCGGGAGCTGTTTTTT; CDR3aa: CASSQPGQGSRRELFF
d_gene: TRBD2; abundance: .; v_gene: TRBV19; j_gene: TRBJ2-7; CDR3nt: TGTGCCAGTACGAGTAGCGGGAGTTACGAGCAGTACTTC; CDR3aa: CASTSSGSYEQYF
d_gene: .; abundance: .; v_gene: TRBV18; j_gene: TRBJ2-7; CDR3nt: TGTGCCAGCTCACCAAGGGCAGGGGCAACCGACTACGAGCAGTACTTC; CDR3aa: CASSPRAGATDYEQYF
d_gene: TRBD1; abundance: .; v_gene: TRBV19; j_gene: TRBJ1-1; CDR3nt: TGTGCCAGTAGTGGGACAGAGAACACTGAAGCTTTCTTT; CDR3aa: CASSGTENTEAFF
d_gene: TRBD1; abundance: once; v_gene: TRBV7-9; j_gene: TRBJ1-6; CDR3nt: TGTGCCAGCAGCTTACAGGGGGCACTATATTCACCCCTCCACTTT; CDR3aa: CASSLQGALYSPLHF
d_gene: .; abundance: .; v_gene: TRBV19; j_gene: TRBJ1-3; CDR3nt: TGTGCCAGTACCCCAGGGATCTCTGGAAACACCATATATTTT; CDR3aa: CASTPGISGNTIYF
d_gene: TRBD2; abundance: .; v_gene: TRBV27; j_gene: TRBJ2-7; CDR3nt: TGTGCCAGCAGTAGAGGGAGGGGACTATCATACGAGCAGTACTTC; CDR3aa: CASSRGRGLSYEQYF
d_gene: TRBD1; abundance: .; v_gene: TRBV7-9; j_gene: TRBJ1-4; CDR3nt: TGTGCCAGCAGAACCGGGACAGCTAATGAAAAACTGTTTTTT; CDR3aa: CASRTGTANEKLFF
d_gene: .; abundance: .; v_gene: TRBV19; j_gene: TRBJ1-1; CDR3nt: TGTGCCAGTAGTCACTACCTAGGTCGTAACACTGAAGCTTTCTTT; CDR3aa: CASSHYLGRNTEAFF
d_gene: TRBD1; abundance: .; v_gene: TRBV24-1; j_gene: TRBJ2-2; CDR3nt: TGTGCCACCAGTGACCGGGACAGGGGGCGGAACACCGGGGAGCTGTTTTTT; CDR3aa: CATSDRDRGRNTGELFF
d_gene: TRBD1; abundance: .; v_gene: TRBV19; j_gene: TRBJ1-2; CDR3nt: TGTGCCAGTAGTATACTTGGCAGGGGGATGTATGGCTACACCTTC; CDR3aa: CASSILGRGMYGYTF
d_gene: TRBD1; abundance: .; v_gene: TRBV4-1; j_gene: TRBJ2-2; CDR3nt: TGCGCCAGCAGCCCCGGGACAGGGGGAATTTTCACCGGGGAGCTGTTTTTT; CDR3aa: CASSPGTGGIFTGELFF